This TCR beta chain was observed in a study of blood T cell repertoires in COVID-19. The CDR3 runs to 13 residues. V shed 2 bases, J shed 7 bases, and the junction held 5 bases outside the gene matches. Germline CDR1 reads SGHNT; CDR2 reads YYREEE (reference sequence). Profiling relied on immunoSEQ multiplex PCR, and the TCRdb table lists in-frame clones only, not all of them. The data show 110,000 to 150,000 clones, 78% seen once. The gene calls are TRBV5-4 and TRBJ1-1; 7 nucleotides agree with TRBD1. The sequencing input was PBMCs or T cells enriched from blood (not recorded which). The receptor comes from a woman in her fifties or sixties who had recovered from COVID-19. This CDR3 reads CASSLRDRLEAFF. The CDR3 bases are TGTGCCAGCAGCTTAAGGGACAGACTTGAAGCTTTCTTT.